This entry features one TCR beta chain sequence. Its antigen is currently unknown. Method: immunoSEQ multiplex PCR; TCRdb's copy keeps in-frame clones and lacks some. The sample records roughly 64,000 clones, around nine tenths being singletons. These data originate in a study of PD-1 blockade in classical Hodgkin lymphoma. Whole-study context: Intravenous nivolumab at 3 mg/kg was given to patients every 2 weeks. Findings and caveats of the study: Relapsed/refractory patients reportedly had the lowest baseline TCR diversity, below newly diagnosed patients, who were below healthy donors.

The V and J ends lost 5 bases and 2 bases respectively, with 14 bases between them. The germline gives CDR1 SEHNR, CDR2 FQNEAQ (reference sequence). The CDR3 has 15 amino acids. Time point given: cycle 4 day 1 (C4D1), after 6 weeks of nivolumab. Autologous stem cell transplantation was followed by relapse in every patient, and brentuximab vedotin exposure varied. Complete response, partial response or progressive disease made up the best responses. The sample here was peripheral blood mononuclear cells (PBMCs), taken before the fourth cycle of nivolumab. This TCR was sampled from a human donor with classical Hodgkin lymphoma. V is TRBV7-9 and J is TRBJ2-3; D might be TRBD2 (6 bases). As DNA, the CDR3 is TGTGCCAGCAGCCCTCTGGCGGGGCCCACAGATACGCAGTATTTT. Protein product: CASSPLAGPTDTQYF.